The rows below give T cell receptor beta chains drawn from one sample of a study of Graves' ophthalmopathy and Graves' hyperthyroidism. Via MiXCR, TCRdb re-called the multiplex PCR reads, giving one row per CDR3 protein. Of 900,000 to 1,200,000 distinct CDR3 sequences in the sample, 35% to 40% are singletons; the top ten hold approximately 12%. Material for sequencing was peripheral blood or thyroid tissue (not recorded which). The receptors stem from an adult man with Graves' hyperthyroidism. The CDR3 runs from the conserved cysteine through the conserved F or W. The D gene is left open where the match is weak. Part of the rows lack a size; the others show once, few, many or a class for expanded clones.

TGTGCCAGCAGTGAATTCAGGGGTGCAGATACGCAGTATTTT CASSEFRGADTQYF many TRBV25-1 - TRBJ2-3 14
TGTGCCACGGGGGTCTACGAGCAGTACTTC CATGVYEQYF - TRBV10-3 - TRBJ2-7 10
TGCAGTGCTAGTGGAGTTCGGGACAGGGGGCAAGAGACCCAGTACTTC CSASGVRDRGQETQYF few TRBV20-1 TRBD1 TRBJ2-5 16
TGTGCCAGCAGTTACTCACCCTTATCGAACACTGAAGCTTTCTTT CASSYSPLSNTEAFF - TRBV6-6 - TRBJ1-1 15
TGTGCCAGTAGTATTGGCGGTCTGAGGGGAAACACTGAAGCTTTCTTT CASSIGGLRGNTEAFF - TRBV19 - TRBJ1-1 16
TGCAGCGTTACCCCGGGACAGGGTTTCTATGGCTACACCTTC CSVTPGQGFYGYTF many TRBV29-1 TRBD1 TRBJ1-2 14
TGTGCCAGCAGCGACCCATACCGTGGGACAGGGACTGGCGAGACCCAGTACTTC CASSDPYRGTGTGETQYF few TRBV9 TRBD1 TRBJ2-5 18
TGCGCCAGCAGCGCCCGCGGGACAGGGCGCAATTCACCCCTCCACTTT CASSARGTGRNSPLHF - TRBV5-1 TRBD1 TRBJ1-6 16
TGTGCCAGCAGCTTAAAGGGGTATACTGAAGCTTTCTTT CASSLKGYTEAFF many TRBV7-9 - TRBJ1-1 13
TGCGCCAGCAGCCCGGAGCGTAGACAAGAGACCCAGTACTTC CASSPERRQETQYF - TRBV5-4 - TRBJ2-5 14
TGCAGCGTTGAACCGGGACAGGAGGTGGATACGCAGTATTTT CSVEPGQEVDTQYF few TRBV29-1 TRBD1 TRBJ2-3 14
TGTGCCAGTAGTCCAGGCAGGGGCGGTGGCAATCAGCCCCAGCATTTT CASSPGRGGGNQPQHF many TRBV19 - TRBJ1-5 16
TGTGCCAGCAAGGAGGGGGCCGAGCAGTACTTC CASKEGAEQYF - TRBV7-9 - TRBJ2-7 11
TGCAGCGCGTTACATAGCGGGAACTACGAGCAGTACTTC CSALHSGNYEQYF many TRBV29-1 TRBD2 TRBJ2-7 13
TGTGCCAGCAGCCAAGTGACAGGGGAGAGCTATGGCTACACCTTC CASSQVTGESYGYTF - TRBV4-1 TRBD1 TRBJ1-2 15
TGCGCCAGCAGCCAAGGGGAGGGTTCCGAGCAGTACTTC CASSQGEGSEQYF - TRBV4-1 TRBD2 TRBJ2-7 13
TGTGCCTTTCGGGGCCAAGTAAATCCCGCGGAGACCCAGTACTTC CAFRGQVNPAETQYF many TRBV19 - TRBJ2-5 15
TGTGCCAGCAGACGAGCGGGAGGGCCCTACGAGCAGTACTTC CASRRAGGPYEQYF many TRBV12-3/TRBV12-4 TRBD2 TRBJ2-7 14
TGTGCCAGCAGCTTAAACCGCAACCTCGGGGGCGGTGGCTACACCTTC CASSLNRNLGGGGYTF - TRBV7-3 - TRBJ1-2 16
TGCGCCAGCAGCTTGCGGGCAGGTCCTAATGAAAAACTGTTTTTT CASSLRAGPNEKLFF many TRBV5-1 - TRBJ1-4 15
TGTGCCAACAGCCTCGGTGAGGCCGGGGAGCTGTTTTTT CANSLGEAGELFF - TRBV7-3 - TRBJ2-2 13
TGTGCCACCAAAGCCCCTGGGACCCAGTACTTC CATKAPGTQYF - TRBV10-3 - TRBJ2-5 11
TGTGCCAGCAGCAATTTCCCGGGACTAGCGGGAACACTCCAAGAGACCCAGTACTTC CASSNFPGLAGTLQETQYF - TRBV28 TRBD2 TRBJ2-5 19
TGCAGTGCTGATACGACAGGGAGGTTTGGGAATGGTCGTGGAGGCTACACCTTC CSADTTGRFGNGRGGYTF few TRBV20-1 TRBD1 TRBJ1-2 18
TGTGCCAGCAGCGTAGGTCAGGGAAGGGATAGGGAGCAGTACTTC CASSVGQGRDREQYF - TRBV9 - TRBJ2-7 15
TGTGCCATCAGTGAGACGGGACAGGGGGCAGAGGAGCAGTACTTC CAISETGQGAEEQYF - TRBV10-3 TRBD1 TRBJ2-7 15
TGCAGCGTCAGAGGGGGGACCCGTGAAAAACTGTTTTTT CSVRGGTREKLFF - TRBV29-1 - TRBJ1-4 13
TGTGCCAGTAGCCCCGGCGGGGTTAATCGCAATCAGCCCCAGCATTTT CASSPGGVNRNQPQHF many TRBV19 - TRBJ1-5 16
TGTGCCAGCAGTTACTCGTTCGGGGACCTTTTTGAAGCTTTCTTT CASSYSFGDLFEAFF - TRBV6-2/TRBV6-3 - TRBJ1-1 15
TGTGCCTACGGACAGGGGAACGTTCAGCCCCAGCATTTT CAYGQGNVQPQHF - TRBV30 TRBD1 TRBJ1-5 13
TGCAGTGCTAGAGATCCTGAGGCCCGTAACTATGGCTACACCTTC CSARDPEARNYGYTF - TRBV20-1 - TRBJ1-2 15
TGTGCCAGCAGTCTAAAGGGGGGACCCCTCCACTTT CASSLKGGPLHF many TRBV12-3/TRBV12-4 - TRBJ1-6 12
TGCGCCAGCAGCTTTGGACTAGCGGGCGCCCCCGGGGAGCTGTTTTTT CASSFGLAGAPGELFF few TRBV5-1 TRBD2 TRBJ2-2 16
TGTGCCAGCAGTCGGACTAGCGAAGAGCAGTACTTC CASSRTSEEQYF few TRBV24-1 TRBD2 TRBJ2-7 12
TGCAGCGTTGAAGAGGGTTTGGAGGAGACCCAGTACTTC CSVEEGLEETQYF - TRBV29-1 - TRBJ2-5 13
TGCAGCGTTAAGGCATCCAGAGCGGCCAACACTGAAGCTTTCTTT CSVKASRAANTEAFF many TRBV29-1 - TRBJ1-1 15
TGTGCCAGCAGCCGAACCAGACAGGGACAGCTCTCTGGAAACACCATATATTTT CASSRTRQGQLSGNTIYF many TRBV7-2 TRBD1 TRBJ1-3 18
TGCGCCAGCCACAACCAGACTTTACAAGAGACCCAGTACTTC CASHNQTLQETQYF - TRBV10-2 - TRBJ2-5 14
TGTGCCAGTAGTATCCAGGGTAGCGAAGAGACCCAGTACTTC CASSIQGSEETQYF few TRBV19 - TRBJ2-5 14
TGCAGCGGAACTAGCGGGGGGGCCTGGGGAGAGACCCAGCATTTT CSGTSGGAWGETQHF - TRBV29-1 - TRBJ1-5 15
TGTGCCAGTAGTATAGATCGGCGAAACGGGATCAATCAGCCCCAGCATTTT CASSIDRRNGINQPQHF many TRBV19 - TRBJ1-5 17
TGTGCCAGCAGTTACTCGTTGGTTTCCTCGAGCTCTGGAAACACCATATATTTT CASSYSLVSSSSGNTIYF - TRBV6-5 - TRBJ1-3 18